This is a list of T cell receptor beta chains from one sample in a study of metastatic and nonmetastatic thyroid tumors. TCRdb re-called the PCR reads with MiXCR. This sample has 27,000 or so clones, with over 15% found just once. Sequencing was performed on blood. These receptors were collected from a male donor with papillary thyroid cancer or a benign thyroid nodule (not recorded which). Some clones in this sample may be carry-over from other donors' samples. Both conserved end residues are part of each CDR3. A D gene is named only where the DNA matches it firmly. Expanded clones get a size class; other rows say once, few or many, or leave the size out.

TRBV20-1	TRBD1	many	TRBJ1-4	TGCAGTGCTAGGCCGACAGGGCCCCAGGAGGGAAAACTATTTTTT	CSARPTGPQEGKLFF
TRBV5-6	.	many	TRBJ1-2	TGTGCCAGCAGCTTATGGCAGGCAACCTATGGCTACACCTTC	CASSLWQATYGYTF
TRBV20-1	TRBD2	many	TRBJ2-7	TGCAGTTTGACTAGCGGCTACGAGCAGTACTTC	CSLTSGYEQYF
TRBV18	.	many	TRBJ2-7	TGTGCCAGCTCACCAACGGACGCTACCTACGAGCAGTACTTC	CASSPTDATYEQYF
TRBV20-1	TRBD2	many	TRBJ2-7	TGCAGTGTACCGTCTAGCGGGAGGGGGGAGCAGTACTTC	CSVPSSGRGEQYF
TRBV5-1	.	.	TRBJ2-1	TGCGCCAGCAGCTTGGGCCACAGGGATTTGTATGAGCAGTTCTTC	CASSLGHRDLYEQFF
TRBV5-6	.	many	TRBJ2-4	TGTGCCAGCAGCTTGGGGGCCAAAAACATTCAGTACTTC	CASSLGAKNIQYF
TRBV18	TRBD2	.	TRBJ2-7	TGTGCCAGCTCGCTTAGACTAGCGGGAGTTTCCTACGAGCAGTACTTC	CASSLRLAGVSYEQYF
TRBV20-1	.	many	TRBJ1-5	TGCAGTGCTGCCGGCAAAAGGGCTAATCAGCCCCAGCATTTT	CSAAGKRANQPQHF
TRBV5-4	TRBD1	.	TRBJ2-6	TGTGCCAGCAGCTTGACCACAGGGGGCGGTGGTGGGGCCAACGTCCTGACTTTC	CASSLTTGGGGGANVLTF
TRBV7-9	TRBD1	many	TRBJ2-7	TGTGCCAGCAGCTTAGCAGGGCAGGGGGTATCCTACGAGCAGTACTTC	CASSLAGQGVSYEQYF
TRBV29-1	.	many	TRBJ2-1	TGCAGCGTTGTCCCCAACTCCTACAATGAGCAGTTCTTC	CSVVPNSYNEQFF
TRBV28	.	many	TRBJ2-5	TGTGCCAGCAGTATTCGCCACGGGGACGGGACCCAGTACTTC	CASSIRHGDGTQYF
TRBV2	.	many	TRBJ2-7	TGTGCCAGCAGAGGACGGGACTACGAGCAGTACTTC	CASRGRDYEQYF
TRBV11-2	.	many	TRBJ1-4	TGTGCCAGCAGCTTAGTTCTAGGAGCTTCCAATGAAAAACTGTTTTTT	CASSLVLGASNEKLFF
TRBV18	.	.	TRBJ2-1	TGTGCCAGCTCACCCCAGGCGGGTTGGTACAATGATCAGTTCTTC	CASSPQAGWYNDQFF
TRBV2	TRBD1	many	TRBJ1-5	TGTGCCACCAGGGGGGTGGGTGATCAGCCCCAGCATTTT	CATRGVGDQPQHF
TRBV5-1	TRBD1	many	TRBJ1-1	TGCGCCAGCAGCCGCACGGGACAGGGAAATACTGAAGCTTTCTTT	CASSRTGQGNTEAFF
TRBV27	.	.	TRBJ2-2	TGTGCCAGCAGTCTCTACTATAACACCGGGGAGCTGTTTTTT	CASSLYYNTGELFF
TRBV6-1	.	many	TRBJ2-5	TGTGCCAGCCGTGGTGGAGGATTCCAAGAGACCCAGTACTTC	CASRGGGFQETQYF
TRBV4-3	TRBD2	.	TRBJ2-1	TGCGCCAGCAGCGCTAGCGGGAGCCGGGAGCAGTTCTTC	CASSASGSREQFF
TRBV20-1	TRBD2	many	TRBJ2-5	TGCAGTGCTGCCCCCCTGACTAGCGGGAGGGGGTTGGCCCAGTACTTC	CSAAPLTSGRGLAQYF
TRBV12-3/TRBV12-4	.	medium-sized	TRBJ1-2	TGTGCCAGCACCCCCGGCGGGGGGCGGGGTGGCTACACCTTC	CASTPGGGRGGYTF
TRBV20-1	.	many	TRBJ2-7	TGCAGTGCAGGGACAACCGCTCGAACCTACGAGCAGTACTTC	CSAGTTARTYEQYF
TRBV18	TRBD2	.	TRBJ2-1	TGTGCCAGCTCACCACTGACTAGCGGGAGACCCCATGAGCAGTTCTTC	CASSPLTSGRPHEQFF
TRBV28	TRBD1	many	TRBJ1-2	TGTGCCAGCAGATCCGACAGGGGGCGCGACTATGGCTACACCTTC	CASRSDRGRDYGYTF
TRBV5-4	TRBD1	many	TRBJ1-5	TGTGCCAGCAGTCAGGACAGGGCCAATCAGCCCCAGCATTTT	CASSQDRANQPQHF
TRBV6-1	TRBD2	few	TRBJ2-5	TGTGCCAGCAGCGGGACTATTGGAGAGACCAAGTACTTC	CASSGTIGETKYF
TRBV12-5	.	.	TRBJ1-5	TGTGCTAGTGGCCCCCGTGTGGGGCCCGAAAGTCAGCCCCAGCATTTT	CASGPRVGPESQPQHF
TRBV25-1	.	many	TRBJ2-7	TGTGCCAGCAGTGAAACGAGGGGACATAAAAACTACGAGCAGTACTTC	CASSETRGHKNYEQYF
TRBV7-6	.	many	TRBJ2-3	TGTGCCAGCAGCCGAACAACGGTTCGCACAGATACGCAGTATTTT	CASSRTTVRTDTQYF
TRBV20-1	.	many	TRBJ1-5	TGCAGTGCCTCCCTTCCGGAGACATATAGCAATCAGCCCCAGCATTTT	CSASLPETYSNQPQHF
TRBV18	TRBD2	many	TRBJ2-1	TGTGCCAGCTCACCGACTAGCGGGAGTTGGTATGAGCAGTTCTTC	CASSPTSGSWYEQFF
TRBV29-1	TRBD1	many	TRBJ2-7	TGCAGCGTTTTTGACAGGGTCTACGAGCAGTACTTC	CSVFDRVYEQYF
TRBV5-1	TRBD2	many	TRBJ2-5	TGCGCCAGCCTGGGAGGAGCGGGAGGCTTACAAGAGACCCAGTACTTC	CASLGGAGGLQETQYF
TRBV5-1	.	.	TRBJ1-3	TGCGCCAGCAGCTTGGGGTCCGGAAACACCATATATTTT	CASSLGSGNTIYF
TRBV7-2	.	many	TRBJ1-1	TGTGCCAGCAGTCTTATCGCGGGCGGGGGAGCTTTCTTT	CASSLIAGGGAFF
TRBV15	.	medium-sized	TRBJ2-7	TGTGCCACCAGCAGAGTCACAGGAGGGACCTACGAGCAGTACTTC	CATSRVTGGTYEQYF
TRBV7-2	.	many	TRBJ2-2	TGTGCCAGCAGCCCCCTTATGACCGGGGAGCTGTTTTTT	CASSPLMTGELFF
TRBV28	TRBD1	many	TRBJ1-5	TGTGCCAGCAGTAATAGACAGGGGGGGAATCAGCCCCAGCATTTT	CASSNRQGGNQPQHF
TRBV7-8	.	many	TRBJ2-7	TGTGCCAGCAGCTTCCGGGCCTCCCTTCCATCCCACGAGCAGTACTTC	CASSFRASLPSHEQYF
TRBV7-3	.	many	TRBJ2-2	TGTGCCAGCAGGAGCCGCGACACCGGGGAGCTGTTTTTT	CASRSRDTGELFF
TRBV20-1	.	many	TRBJ2-1	TGCAGTGCTAGGTACAATGAGCAGTTCTTC	CSARYNEQFF